The 27 T cell receptor beta chains listed next were all sequenced from one sample in a study of blood T cell repertoires in COVID-19. The repertoire was sequenced with immunoSEQ multiplex PCR; TCRdb's copy has only in-frame clones and lacks some. Of 350,000 or so clones listed, about 92% are singletons. Sample: PBMCs or T cells enriched from blood (not recorded which). These receptors came from a woman aged 30 to 39 who had recovered from COVID-19.

The J gene is TRBJ2-1, the V gene TRBV11-3, with 7 bases lining up with TRBD2. The CDR3 has 14 amino acids. CDR1 is SGHNT, CDR2 YENEEA, per germline. V lost 5 bases and J lost 2; bases outside the gene matches: 3. The CDR3 loop reads CASSPSGTYNEQFF. Written as DNA, the CDR3 is TGTGCCAGCAGCCCAAGCGGGACCTACAATGAGCAGTTCTTC.

The rearrangement links TRBV7-9 to TRBJ1-1, with 7 bases fitting TRBD1. The CDR3 has 15 amino acids. V trimming: 6 bases; J trimming: 1 base; junction bases outside the gene matches: 8. Per germline, CDR1 SEHNR and CDR2 FQNEAQ (reference sequence). The CDR3 region has the DNA TGTGCCAGCAGAACAACGGGACAGTGGAACACTGAAGCTTTCTTT. It codes for CASRTTGQWNTEAFF.

The genes are TRBV27 and TRBJ2-1; TRBD2 agrees at 10 bases. V lost 0 bases and J lost 2; bases outside the gene matches: 1. The CDR3 contains 16 residues. Germline lookup yields CDR1 MNHEY and CDR2 SMNVEV (reference sequence). In nucleotides, the CDR3 is TGTGCCAGCAGTTTATCTAGCGGGAGGACCTACAATGAGCAGTTCTTC. It codes for CASSLSSGRTYNEQFF.

This chain links TRBV29-1 with TRBJ1-4, with no clear D. The germline V and J ends were trimmed by 1 base and 8 bases, with 8 bases remaining between them. The CDR3 extends over 12 amino acids. Germline assignment: CDR1 SQVTM and CDR2 ANQGSEA. Here the CDR3 reads CSVEGAREKLFF. For the CDR3, the DNA is TGCAGCGTTGAAGGGGCAAGGGAAAAACTGTTTTTT.

The rearrangement uses TRBV5-5 and TRBJ2-2, with TRBD2 as a possible D gene (5 bases). V was cut by 2 bases and J by 2 bases, with 13 bases left in between. CDR3 length: 16 amino acids. From germline, CDR1 is SGHKS and CDR2 YYEKEE (reference sequence). The chain's CDR3 is CASSFEAGRNTGELFF. CDR3 DNA: TGTGCCAGCAGCTTTGAGGCGGGCAGAAACACCGGGGAGCTGTTTTTT.

This sequence joins TRBV27 and TRBJ1-1; 8 bases agree with TRBD1. This CDR3 contains 17 residues. Trimming at V came to 8 bases and at J to 4 bases, leaving 18 bases not matched to a gene. Germline CDR1 is MNHEY and CDR2 is SMNVEV (reference sequence). The chain's CDR3 is CASLRDRRYSAGTEAFF. CDR3 sequence (DNA): TGTGCCAGCCTCAGGGACAGGCGCTACTCGGCCGGCACTGAAGCTTTCTTT.

The J gene is TRBJ1-2, the V gene TRBV29-1; 7 positions match TRBD1. J gave up 8 bases and V 3 bases, and 6 bases lay outside the gene matches. The CDR3 loop spans 12 amino acids. Per the germline V gene, CDR1 is SQVTM and CDR2 is ANQGSEA. CDR3 amino acids: CSVEEGAVGYTF. The CDR3 bases are TGCAGCGTTGAGGAGGGGGCGGTAGGCTACACCTTC. Full variable domain (outside the CDR3, taken from reference TRBV29-1 and TRBJ1-2): SAVISQKPSRDICQRGTSLTIQCQVDSQVTMMFWYRQQPGQSLTLIATANQGSEATYESGFVIDKFPISRPNLTFSTLTVSNMSPEDSSIYLCSVEEGAVGYTFGSGTRLTVV.

The chain has TRBV5-1 and TRBJ2-2, with D uncertain. The CDR3 is made up of 14 amino acids. V was shortened by 1 base and J by 0 bases, with 4 bases between the two germline ends. Germline CDR1 SGHRS, CDR2 YFSETQ. CDR3 in amino acids: CASSLNTNTGELFF. The CDR3 DNA follows: TGCGCCAGCAGCTTGAACACGAACACCGGGGAGCTGTTTTTT.

CDR3 loop: CASSKGQSYGYTF. CDR3 DNA: TGCGCCAGCAGCAAGGGACAGTCCTATGGCTACACCTTC. The V call is TRBV5-1, the J call TRBJ1-2; 7 bases map to TRBD1. Germline CDR1 SGHRS, CDR2 YFSETQ. The CDR3 totals 13 residues. The ends lost 4 bases at V and 4 bases at J; junction bases unmatched: 4. Together with reference TRBV5-1 and TRBJ1-2, the CDR3 gives the full variable domain: KAGVTQTPRYLIKTRGQQVTLSCSPISGHRSVSWYQQTPGQGLQFLFEYFSETQRNKGNFPGRFSGRQFSNSRSEMNVSTLELGDSALYLCASSKGQSYGYTFGSGTRLTVV.

The rearrangement links TRBV4-3 to TRBJ1-6; no clear D gene. Trimming removed 0 bases from V and 9 bases from J, with 12 bases in between. The CDR3 is 15 amino acids. In germline, CDR1 is LGHNA, CDR2 YSLEER. CDR3 amino acids: CASSQDGRGGSPLHF. CDR3 nucleotide sequence: TGCGCCAGCAGCCAAGATGGGAGAGGCGGTTCACCCCTCCACTTT.

The chain has TRBV5-1 and TRBJ2-5; 7 bases match TRBD2. Germline values: CDR1 SGHRS, CDR2 YFSETQ. J was trimmed by 2 bases and V by 1 base; bases with no gene match: 5. This CDR3 contains 15 residues. For the CDR3, the DNA is TGCGCCAGCAGCTTGTCCAGCGGGACTCAAGAGACCCAGTACTTC. It yields the protein CASSLSSGTQETQYF. Full variable domain (rest looked up from reference TRBV5-1 and TRBJ2-5): KAGVTQTPRYLIKTRGQQVTLSCSPISGHRSVSWYQQTPGQGLQFLFEYFSETQRNKGNFPGRFSGRQFSNSRSEMNVSTLELGDSALYLCASSLSSGTQETQYFGPGTRLLVL.

The rearrangement links TRBV2 to TRBJ2-5; 9 bases agree with TRBD2. In germline, CDR1 is SNHLY, CDR2 FYNNEI. CDR3 size: 12 residues. V dropped 9 bases and J dropped 4; count of bases not matched to a gene: 3. The CDR3 DNA follows: TGTGCCAGGATAGCGGGAGCAGAGACCCAGTACTTC. Its translation: CARIAGAETQYF.

J is TRBJ1-5 and V is TRBV6-5, with TRBD1 as a possible D gene (6 bases). The CDR3 sequence is 13 residues long. The germline V and J ends were trimmed by 5 bases and 6 bases, with 11 bases remaining between them. The V gene's germline CDR1 is MNHEY and CDR2 SVGAGI. The CDR3 sequence: CASSTGFPQPQHF. In DNA form, the CDR3 reads TGTGCCAGCAGTACAGGGTTTCCTCAGCCCCAGCATTTT.

Only a few counts were recorded for this clone. The V gene is TRBV7-2, the J gene TRBJ1-6; maybe TRBD1 (6 bases). This CDR3 spans 13 amino acids. Deletions cut 4 bases from V and 7 bases from J, with 8 bases between. Germline V gene data show CDR1 as SGHTA and CDR2 as FQGNSA. In DNA, the CDR3 is TGTGCCAGCAGCTCAGACAGGAATTCACCCCTCCACTTT. Protein: CASSSDRNSPLHF. The full variable domain, rest sourced from reference TRBV7-2 and TRBJ1-6, is GAGVSQSPSNKVTEKGKDVELRCDPISGHTALYWYRQSLGQGLEFLIYFQGNSAPDKSGLPSDRFSAERTGGSVSTLTIQRTQQEDSAVYLCASSSDRNSPLHFGNGTRLTVT.

The chain joins TRBV11-2 to TRBJ2-7; no clear D. Trimming removed 5 bases from V and 4 bases from J, with 3 bases in between. Germline V gene data show CDR1 as SGHAT and CDR2 as FQNNGV. The CDR3 contains 10 residues. As DNA, the CDR3 is TGTGCCAGCAGCCTTTACGAGCAGTACTTC. Protein product: CASSLYEQYF.

A few counts support this clone. This rearrangement joins TRBV5-5 to TRBJ2-7, with D perhaps TRBD2 (6 bases). The CDR3 has 14 residues. Germline CDR1 reads SGHKS; CDR2 reads YYEKEE (reference sequence). V shed 4 bases and J shed 0 bases, with 11 bases lying between them. CDR3 amino acids: CASSAMGGSYEQYF. The CDR3 nucleotides read TGTGCCAGCAGCGCGATGGGGGGCTCCTACGAGCAGTACTTC.

The rearrangement joins TRBV10-3 to TRBJ1-2; D is perhaps TRBD1 (5 bases). This CDR3 has 14 amino acids. From germline, CDR1 is ENHRY and CDR2 SYGVKD. V gave up 10 bases and J gave up 8 bases, with 23 bases separating them. This chain's CDR3 is CANRPGHPDEGYTF. The CDR3 coding sequence is TGTGCCAACCGACCAGGACACCCTGATGAGGGCTACACCTTC.

The gene calls are TRBV11-2 and TRBJ2-5; 12 nucleotides line up with TRBD1. Per germline, CDR1 SGHAT and CDR2 FQNNGV. The CDR3 covers 15 residues. The junction had 6 bases not matched to a gene; V was cut back by 5 bases and J by 5 bases. CDR3 sequence reads: CASSPGTGGWETQYF. The CDR3 coding sequence is TGTGCCAGCAGCCCTGGGACAGGGGGCTGGGAGACCCAGTACTTC. The whole variable domain, remainder taken from reference TRBV11-2 and TRBJ2-5, is EAGVAQSPRYKIIEKRQSVAFWCNPISGHATLYWYQQILGQGPKLLIQFQNNGVVDDSQLPKDRFSAERLKGVDSTLKIQPAKLEDSAVYLCASSPGTGGWETQYFGPGTRLLVL.

The chain recombines TRBV9 with TRBJ2-1, with 9 positions matching TRBD2. Germline CDR1 and CDR2: SGDLS and YYNGEE. V was clipped by 4 bases and J by 5 bases; unmatched bases: 10. CDR3 length: 16 residues. The CDR3 spells CASSRHPSGNNNEQFF. CDR3 nucleotide sequence: TGTGCCAGCAGCCGCCACCCTAGCGGGAATAACAATGAGCAGTTCTTC.

In nucleotides, the CDR3 is TGCGCCAGCAGCTTGACAGGCGGGGCCCCCCAAGAGACCCAGTACTTC. Translation gives CASSLTGGAPQETQYF. V is TRBV5-1 and J is TRBJ2-5; weak D call: TRBD2 (6 bases). This CDR3 has 16 residues. V lost 1 base and J 1 base, leaving 14 bases between the germline ends. Germline CDR1 SGHRS, CDR2 YFSETQ.

This chain connects TRBV23-1 to TRBJ2-5; 8 bases are a match to TRBD2. TRBV23-1 is an ORF; its function is uncertain. The CDR3 is made up of 16 amino acids. Losses at the gene ends were 11 bases for V and 0 bases for J; bases not matched to a gene: 14. This chain's CDR3 is CARGRAGGLHQETQYF. The CDR3 DNA is TGCGCCCGAGGGAGGGCGGGGGGCCTTCACCAAGAGACCCAGTACTTC.

The chain joins TRBV28 to TRBJ2-3; 7 bases align to TRBD2. Unmatched junction bases numbered 7, after V lost 4 bases and J lost 3 bases. The CDR3 loop spans 15 amino acids. CDR1 is MDHEN and CDR2 is SYDVKM in the germline V gene. The CDR3 sequence: CASSSAGEGTDTQYF. The CDR3 nucleotides read TGTGCCAGCAGTTCGGCGGGAGAGGGAACAGATACGCAGTATTTT.

The rearrangement joins TRBV9 to TRBJ1-2, with 7 nucleotides matching TRBD1. The germline gives CDR1 SGDLS, CDR2 YYNGEE. After removal of 0 bases from V and 4 bases from J, the junction contained 6 bases not matched to a gene. The CDR3 consists of 15 residues. Written as DNA, the CDR3 is TGTGCCAGCAGCGTAGGGAGGGGGCCATCCTATGGCTACACCTTC. Residues: CASSVGRGPSYGYTF. Filled out from reference TRBV9 and TRBJ1-2, the complete variable domain reads DSGVTQTPKHLITATGQRVTLRCSPRSGDLSVYWYQQSLDQGLQFLIQYYNGEERAKGNILERFSAQQFPDLHSELNLSSLELGDSALYFCASSVGRGPSYGYTFGSGTRLTVV.

This chain uses TRBV9 with TRBJ2-3; 8 nucleotides line up with TRBD2. Unmatched junction bases numbered 7, after V lost 4 bases and J lost 0 bases. The V gene's germline CDR1 is SGDLS and CDR2 YYNGEE. The CDR3 has 16 amino acids. CDR3 loop: CASSPRLARSTDTQYF. The CDR3 nucleotides read TGTGCCAGCAGCCCCCGACTAGCGAGGAGCACAGATACGCAGTATTTT.

CDR3 coding DNA: TGTGCCACCAGCAGAGGCGGGGGGGCCTGGGGGTCCTACGAGCAGTACTTC. Translation gives CATSRGGGAWGSYEQYF. The V gene is TRBV15, the J gene TRBJ2-7, with TRBD2 identical over 9 bases. CDR3 size: 17 residues. The germline gives CDR1 LNHNV, CDR2 YYDKDF (reference sequence). V trimming: 1 base; J trimming: 1 base; junction bases outside the gene matches: 8.

V usage is TRBV7-2 and J usage is TRBJ1-2; 7 nucleotides align to TRBD1. Germline V gene sequence: CDR1 SGHTA, CDR2 FQGNSA. The CDR3 sequence is 13 residues long. The J segment lost 2 bases and the V segment lost 6 bases, leaving 3 bases of the junction unmatched. Here the CDR3 DNA reads TGTGCCAGCAGAGAGACAGGGAACTATGGCTACACCTTC. Translation gives CASRETGNYGYTF.

This rearrangement joins TRBV30 to TRBJ1-1; no definite D call. The length of the CDR3 is 11 residues. Germline V gives CDR1 GTSNPN, CDR2 SVGIG (reference sequence). Trimming took off 4 bases at V and 5 bases at J, with 8 bases between the two ends. As DNA, the CDR3 is TGTGCCTGGAATGCGGTAACTGAAGCTTTCTTT. Translation gives CAWNAVTEAFF.